Reported below is one T cell receptor beta chain. Followed longitudinally, the Seattle patients had been enrolled during active infection. These data come from a study of blood T cell repertoires in COVID-19. Study at large: Whether acute or convalescent, the COVID-19 samples came from the United States, Italy and Spain. From T cells, B-cell-depleted T cells, or PBMCs came the material, which was cDNA or gDNA.

Germline V gene lookup returns CDR1 SGHRS and CDR2 YFSETQ. The CDR3 loop spans 15 amino acids. V was pared by 5 bases and J by 4 bases, with 9 bases of the junction left unmatched. In the authors' methods: Reference gene primer amplification in the assay estimated nucleated cell counts. TCRdb's table, derived via immunoSEQ multiplex PCR, lists solely in-frame clones and lacks some. The DNA gave D and trimming, while V, J and clone size come from that table. The sample lists over 200,000 clones, nearly 85% seen once, with roughly 1.2% in the top ten. This receptor was taken from a woman aged 30 to 39 with COVID-19, enrolled during active disease. The V and J genes are TRBV5-1 and TRBJ2-1; 7 bases map to TRBD2. The sample taken for sequencing was peripheral blood. This CDR3 reads CASRLASGDYNEQFF. The DNA for the CDR3 is TGCGCCAGCAGGCTCGCTAGCGGCGATTACAATGAGCAGTTCTTC.